One and the same sample provided the 26 T cell receptor beta chains below, sequenced in a study of type 1 and type 2 diabetes patients. The PCR template was genomic DNA. A primer set of 30 forward and 13 reverse primers amplified the CDR3. TCRdb passed the multiplex PCR reads through MiXCR, listing each CDR3 protein once. Altogether about 270,000 distinct CDR3 sequences are present, roughly 50% being singletons, with the ten largest covering roughly 13%. Input material: peripheral blood mononuclear cells (PBMCs). These receptors came from a young man with type 2 diabetes.

The chain is built from TRBV2 and TRBJ2-7; the D call may be TRBD1 or TRBD2 (7 bases each). CDR1 is SNHLY and CDR2 is FYNNEI in the germline V gene. This CDR3 spans 15 amino acids. Trimming left V 0 bases short and J 6 bases short, with 15 bases between. For the CDR3, the DNA is TGTGCCAGCAGTGAAGCGCTCAGGGGGGGGTCCGAGCAGTACTTC. Protein product: CASSEALRGGSEQYF.

The CDR3 sequence: CASSLTARVAQYF. CDR3 bases: TGTGCCAGTAGTCTGACGGCCCGGGTGGCCCAGTACTTC. This sequence joins TRBV19 and TRBJ2-5, with D unresolved. Germline CDR1 reads LNHDA; CDR2 reads SQIVND (reference sequence). V was clipped by 5 bases and J by 9 bases, with 16 bases between them. The CDR3 length is 13 residues.

The chain links TRBV7-2 to TRBJ1-1; D ambiguous. Germline V gene sequence: CDR1 SGHTA, CDR2 FQGNSA. Trimming shortened V by 1 base and J by 0 bases, and 15 bases separated the two germline ends. The CDR3 is 17 residues long. For the CDR3, the DNA is TGTGCCAGCAGCTTAGGGAGGTTTTGGATACTGAACACTGAAGCTTTCTTT. Translation: CASSLGRFWILNTEAFF.

The chain couples TRBV15 to TRBJ2-5; 7 nucleotides line up with TRBD2. V lost 8 bases, J lost 1 base, and 7 bases stayed unmatched. Germline lookup yields CDR1 LNHNV and CDR2 YYDKDF (reference sequence). The CDR3 runs 14 residues. Here the CDR3 reads CATSGLSFQETQYF. The CDR3 DNA sequence: TGTGCCACCTCGGGACTATCTTTCCAAGAGACCCAGTACTTC.

This chain joins TRBV13 and TRBJ1-2; tentative D call: TRBD1 (5 bases). CDR3 length: 14 residues. The germline V gene encodes CDR1 PRHDT and CDR2 FYEKMQ (reference sequence). V shed 5 bases and J shed 6 bases, with 16 bases lying between them. The CDR3 reads CASSPRRQGHGYTF. CDR3 bases: TGTGCCAGCAGCCCCCGTCGTCAGGGACATGGCTACACCTTC. The entire variable domain, with the rest obtained from reference TRBV13 and TRBJ1-2, is as follows: AAGVIQSPRHLIKEKRETATLKCYPIPRHDTVYWYQQGPGQDPQFLISFYEKMQSDKGSIPDRFSAQQFSDYHSELNMSSLELGDSALYFCASSPRRQGHGYTFGSGTRLTVV.

V is TRBV27 and J is TRBJ2-7, with 7 bases matching TRBD1. There are 16 residues in the CDR3. Germline CDR1 and CDR2: MNHEY and SMNVEV (reference sequence). The V segment lost 1 base and the J segment 5 bases; nucleotides outside the gene matches: 11. Here the CDR3 DNA reads TGTGCCAGCAGTTTATTTGGTCGACAGGGCGCGAACGAGCAGTACTTC. Protein sequence: CASSLFGRQGANEQYF.

This clonotype has only a few counts. The chain uses TRBV19 and TRBJ2-5; TRBD2 is a possible D gene (7 bases). The length of the CDR3 is 15 residues. CDR1 and CDR2 (germline): LNHDA, SQIVND (reference sequence). V lost 5 bases and J lost 5, with 18 bases in between. CDR3: CASSPWGGLGETQYF. The CDR3 DNA reads as TGTGCCAGTAGTCCATGGGGGGGGCTCGGGGAGACCCAGTACTTC.

In nucleotides, the CDR3 is TGTGCCAGCAAGGCTAACAGGGACCAAGAGACCCAGTACTTC. It encodes CASKANRDQETQYF. This chain links TRBV12-3 or TRBV12-4 with TRBJ2-5; the D gene is possibly TRBD1 (6 bases). The ends were cut back, 7 bases at V and 0 bases at J, with 12 bases in the middle. The CDR3 runs to 14 residues.

V is TRBV10-3 and J is TRBJ1-3; 7 nucleotides line up with TRBD1. Germline CDR1 ENHRY, CDR2 SYGVKD. The CDR3 spans 15 residues. V was clipped by 10 bases and J by 2 bases; unmatched bases: 11. As DNA, the CDR3 is TGTGCCAGCAGCAACCTACAGGGGCCTGGAAACACCATATATTTT. It yields the protein CASSNLQGPGNTIYF.

The chain carries TRBV24-1 and TRBJ2-5; D might be TRBD2 (5 bases). Germline loops: CDR1 KGHDR, CDR2 SFDVKD. The CDR3 length is 16 residues. V shed 3 bases and J shed 5 bases, with 18 bases lying between them. Written as DNA, the CDR3 is TGTGCCACCAGTGATGGAGACATGAGGGTTCGCGAGACCCAGTACTTC. Residues: CATSDGDMRVRETQYF.

The table lists this clonotype with a few counts. CDR3 DNA: TGTGCCAGCAGTTACTCTACAGGGTGGGAGGAGCTGTTTTTT. As protein: CASSYSTGWEELFF. This chain joins TRBV27 and TRBJ2-2; maybe TRBD1 (6 bases). The CDR3 is 14 residues long. Trimming pared 4 bases from V and 10 bases from J, leaving 16 bases between. Germline V gene lookup returns CDR1 MNHEY and CDR2 SMNVEV (reference sequence).

CDR3 sequence reads: CASSMYPNQPQHF. CDR3 coding DNA: TGTGCCAGTAGTATGTACCCGAATCAGCCCCAGCATTTT. The chain couples TRBV19 to TRBJ1-5; D not certain. Germline CDR1 LNHDA, CDR2 SQIVND (reference sequence). The CDR3 spans 13 residues. The V gene lost 3 bases and the J gene lost 4 bases, with 7 bases spanning the gap. Together with reference TRBV19 and TRBJ1-5, the CDR3 gives the full variable domain: DGGITQSPKYLFRKEGQNVTLSCEQNLNHDAMYWYRQDPGQGLRLIYYSQIVNDFQKGDIAEGYSVSREKKESFPLTVTSAQKNPTAFYLCASSMYPNQPQHFGDGTRLSIL.

The chain is built from TRBV7-8 and TRBJ1-1, with a tentative D call TRBD1 (5 bases). Germline V gene lookup returns CDR1 SGHVS and CDR2 FQNEAQ. The length of the CDR3 is 14 residues. V was clipped by 5 bases and J by 3 bases, with 13 bases between them. CDR3 amino acids: CASSTGGKDTEAFF. The DNA for the CDR3 is TGTGCCAGCAGCACAGGAGGGAAGGACACTGAAGCTTTCTTT. Looking up the rest from reference TRBV7-8 and TRBJ1-1 gives the full variable domain: GAGVSQSPRYKVAKRGQDVALRCDPISGHVSLFWYQQALGQGPEFLTYFQNEAQLDKSGLPSDRFFAERPEGSVSTLKIQRTQQEDSAVYLCASSTGGKDTEAFFGQGTRLTVV.

The V gene is TRBV2, the J gene TRBJ1-6; D is perhaps TRBD1 (5 bases). Trimming removed 4 bases at V and 9 bases at J, with 16 bases between. The CDR3 totals 15 residues. CDR1 SNHLY and CDR2 FYNNEI come from the germline V gene. The chain's CDR3 is CASSAVEGRGSPLHF. The CDR3 nucleotides are TGTGCCAGCAGTGCAGTGGAGGGACGCGGTTCACCCCTCCACTTT.

This chain uses TRBV27 with TRBJ1-1; TRBD1 matches at 8 bases. The CDR3 totals 14 residues. Per germline, CDR1 MNHEY and CDR2 SMNVEV (reference sequence). J was trimmed by 6 bases and V by 5 bases; bases with no gene match: 8. The CDR3 bases are TGTGCCAGCAGTCCCGACAGGGGTTTGCCTGAAGCTTTCTTT. Translation gives CASSPDRGLPEAFF.

This sequence joins TRBV7-2 and TRBJ2-5, with D perhaps matching TRBD2 (7 bases). The CDR3 runs to 17 residues. Germline CDR1 is SGHTA and CDR2 is FQGNSA. With 1 base removed from V and 1 base from J, the gap between germline ends came to 16 bases. The CDR3 loop reads CASSLVGGPLSQETQYF. CDR3 nucleotide sequence: TGTGCCAGCAGCTTAGTGGGGGGGCCGTTATCCCAAGAGACCCAGTACTTC.

V gene TRBV30 combines with J gene TRBJ1-4; TRBD1 is a possible D gene (5 bases). CDR3 size: 15 residues. The germline V gene encodes CDR1 GTSNPN and CDR2 SVGIG (reference sequence). The ends were cut back, 3 bases at V and 2 bases at J, with 13 bases in the middle. The CDR3 DNA is TGTGCCTGGAGCCGCGGGGCCGGCACTAATGAAAAACTGTTTTTT. It codes for CAWSRGAGTNEKLFF.

This chain connects TRBV7-2 to TRBJ1-1; D remains ambiguous. Trimming removed 5 bases from V and 6 bases from J, with 16 bases in between. The CDR3 runs to 14 residues. CDR1 and CDR2 (germline): SGHTA, FQGNSA. This CDR3 is CASSQGAESSEAFF. In DNA, the CDR3 is TGTGCCAGCAGCCAAGGAGCGGAGAGCTCTGAAGCTTTCTTT. Looking up the rest from reference TRBV7-2 and TRBJ1-1 gives the full variable domain: GAGVSQSPSNKVTEKGKDVELRCDPISGHTALYWYRQSLGQGLEFLIYFQGNSAPDKSGLPSDRFSAERTGGSVSTLTIQRTQQEDSAVYLCASSQGAESSEAFFGQGTRLTVV.

The chain employs TRBV7-2 and TRBJ2-6; D unclear. Trimming left V 3 bases short and J 2 bases short, with 5 bases between. CDR1 SGHTA and CDR2 FQGNSA come from the germline V gene. The CDR3 sequence is 14 residues long. CDR3 nucleotides: TGTGCCAGCAGCTTTGGGCCTGGGGCCAACGTCCTGACTTTC. This codes for CASSFGPGANVLTF. Full variable domain (outside the CDR3, taken from reference TRBV7-2 and TRBJ2-6): GAGVSQSPSNKVTEKGKDVELRCDPISGHTALYWYRQSLGQGLEFLIYFQGNSAPDKSGLPSDRFSAERTGGSVSTLTIQRTQQEDSAVYLCASSFGPGANVLTFGAGSRLTVL.

This clonotype was counted at least ten times. The chain links TRBV12-3 or TRBV12-4 to TRBJ2-1, with unresolved D. This CDR3 contains 12 residues. V was pared by 3 bases and J by 5 bases, with 5 bases between. CDR3: CASSFRDNEQFF. The CDR3 DNA reads as TGTGCCAGCAGTTTTCGTGACAATGAGCAGTTCTTC.

This clonotype was observed many times. The chain carries TRBV10-3 and TRBJ1-5, with D unclear. The CDR3 extends over 15 amino acids. Trimming removed 4 bases at V and 2 bases at J, with 12 bases between. From germline, CDR1 is ENHRY and CDR2 SYGVKD. The CDR3 reads CAISGTADRNQPQHF. The CDR3 DNA reads TGTGCCATCAGTGGGACGGCCGATCGCAATCAGCCCCAGCATTTT.

The gene calls are TRBV19 and TRBJ2-7; the D gene is possibly TRBD2 (6 bases). CDR1 and CDR2 from the germline V gene are LNHDA and SQIVND (reference sequence). The CDR3 extends over 16 amino acids. V dropped 5 bases and J dropped 3 bases, with 20 bases sitting between them. As DNA, the CDR3 is TGTGCCAGTAGTTATAATAGCGGAGCAACCATCTACGAGCAGTACTTC. Protein product: CASSYNSGATIYEQYF.

This clonotype was counted ten times or more. V usage is TRBV10-3 and J usage is TRBJ1-1; 10 bases map to TRBD1. J was trimmed by 3 bases and V by 10 bases; bases with no gene match: 5. This CDR3 spans 13 amino acids. The germline V gene has CDR1 ENHRY and CDR2 SYGVKD. The CDR3 loop is CATGTGEDTEAFF. DNA of the CDR3: TGTGCCACGGGGACAGGGGAGGACACTGAAGCTTTCTTT.

V gene TRBV12-3 or TRBV12-4 combines with J gene TRBJ2-5; 8 nucleotides match TRBD2. The V segment lost 5 bases and the J segment 7 bases; nucleotides outside the gene matches: 9. The CDR3 contains 14 residues. CDR3 coding DNA: TGTGCCAGCAGTCCACTGACTAGCGAAGGGACCCAGTACTTC. Protein: CASSPLTSEGTQYF.

The gene calls are TRBV12-3 or TRBV12-4 and TRBJ1-1, with D hard to call. There are 16 residues in the CDR3. The V end lost 7 bases, the J end lost 1 base, and 19 bases lay between the germline ends. The CDR3 bases are TGTGCCAGCACCATAGGTAGGGAGGGATGGAACACTGAAGCTTTCTTT. It is translated as CASTIGREGWNTEAFF.

V is TRBV7-2 and J is TRBJ2-7; D is tentatively TRBD1 or TRBD2 (5 bases each). Trimming took off 0 bases at V and 1 base at J, with 10 bases between the two ends. The CDR3 runs to 15 residues. From germline, CDR1 is SGHTA and CDR2 FQGNSA. CDR3 coding DNA: TGTGCCAGCAGCTTAGCAGGGTGGGGGTCCTACGAGCAGTACTTC. Residues: CASSLAGWGSYEQYF.